This T cell receptor (beta chain) derives from a study of CD8 T cells in ankylosing spondylitis. The CDR3 length is 16 residues. Germline loops: CDR1 SGHRS, CDR2 YFSETQ. Trimming stripped 4 bases from V and 3 bases from J, with 17 bases between. General study points: Within ankylosing spondylitis blood, a TCR beta motif made up of several highly homologous variants appeared to be characteristic.

This clonotype was observed many times. Its specificity is not known. In TCRdb, the 5' RACE reads were re-called with MiXCR into one record per CDR3 protein. The table shows some 200,000 distinct CDR3 sequences, with 5.5% to 7.5% occurring only once. The sequencing input was blood, either unsorted or a sorted T cell fraction (not recorded which). The receptor's source is a male donor with ankylosing spondylitis. This sequence joins TRBV5-1 and TRBJ2-1; tentatively, D is TRBD2 (6 bases). The CDR3 sequence is CASSPESGTYYNEQFF. The CDR3 nucleotides read TGCGCCAGCAGCCCAGAATCCGGGACTTACTACAATGAGCAGTTCTTC.